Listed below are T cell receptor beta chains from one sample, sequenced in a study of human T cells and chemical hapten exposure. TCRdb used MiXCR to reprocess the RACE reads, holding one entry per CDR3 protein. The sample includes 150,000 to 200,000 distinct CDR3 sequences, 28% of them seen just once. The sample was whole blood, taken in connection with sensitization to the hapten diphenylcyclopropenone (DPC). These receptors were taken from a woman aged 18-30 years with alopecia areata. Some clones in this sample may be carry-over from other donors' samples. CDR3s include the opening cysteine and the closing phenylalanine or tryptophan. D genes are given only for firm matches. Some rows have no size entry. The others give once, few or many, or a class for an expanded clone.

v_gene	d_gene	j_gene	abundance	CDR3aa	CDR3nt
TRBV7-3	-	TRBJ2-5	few	CASSLNGGTYQETQYF	TGTGCCAGCAGCTTAAATGGAGGCACGTACCAAGAGACCCAGTACTTC
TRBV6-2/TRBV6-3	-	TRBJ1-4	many	CASKAGTREKLFF	TGTGCCAGCAAAGCCGGAACGAGAGAAAAACTGTTTTTT
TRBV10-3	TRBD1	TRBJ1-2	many	CAISEPTGLVYGYTF	TGTGCCATCAGTGAGCCGACAGGGTTGGTCTATGGCTACACCTTC
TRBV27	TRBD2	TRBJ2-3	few	CASSLLAVPDTQYF	TGTGCCAGCAGTTTGCTAGCGGTACCAGATACGCAGTATTTT
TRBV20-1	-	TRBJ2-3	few	CSARDASRTRTDTQYF	TGCAGTGCTAGAGATGCGAGCAGGACTCGCACAGATACGCAGTATTTT
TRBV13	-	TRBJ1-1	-	CASSRSYTEAFF	TGTGCCAGCAGCCGGTCGTACACTGAAGCTTTCTTT
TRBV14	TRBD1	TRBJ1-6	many	CASSHGTVSPLHF	TGTGCCAGCAGCCACGGGACAGTTTCACCCCTCCACTTT
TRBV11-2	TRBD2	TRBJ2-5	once	CASSLERLARETQYF	TGTGCCAGCAGCTTAGAGCGACTAGCACGAGAGACCCAGTACTTC
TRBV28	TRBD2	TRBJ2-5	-	CASSLEDYGGQETQYF	TGTGCCAGCAGTTTAGAGGATTACGGGGGGCAAGAGACCCAGTACTTC
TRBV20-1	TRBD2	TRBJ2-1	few	CSARGGGYNEQFF	TGCAGTGCTAGAGGGGGGGGATACAATGAGCAGTTCTTC
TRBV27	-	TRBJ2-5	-	CASKGAGSQETQYF	TGTGCCAGCAAAGGGGCCGGGAGCCAAGAGACCCAGTACTTC
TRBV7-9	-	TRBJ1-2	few	CASSSTAMAKAHYGYTF	TGTGCCAGCAGCTCGACAGCAATGGCCAAGGCCCATTATGGCTACACCTTC
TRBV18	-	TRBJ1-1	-	CASSPAVSTEAFF	TGTGCCAGCTCACCAGCAGTAAGCACTGAAGCTTTCTTT
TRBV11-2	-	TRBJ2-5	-	CASSSPVRPGEGQYF	TGTGCCAGCAGCTCCCCCGTGAGACCCGGCGAGGGCCAGTACTTC
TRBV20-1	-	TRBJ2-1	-	CSVRGRYNEQFF	TGCAGTGTCCGGGGGCGCTACAATGAGCAGTTCTTC
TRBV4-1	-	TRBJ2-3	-	CASSHLGVPGLTDTQYF	TGCGCCAGCAGCCACCTTGGGGTACCGGGCCTCACAGATACGCAGTATTTT
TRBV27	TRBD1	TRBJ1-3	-	CASSPSTGTAGNTIYF	TGTGCCAGCAGTCCCTCAACCGGGACAGCTGGAAACACCATATATTTT
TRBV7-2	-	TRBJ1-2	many	CASSLQINYGYTF	TGTGCCAGCAGCTTACAGATTAACTATGGCTACACCTTC
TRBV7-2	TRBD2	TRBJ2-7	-	CASSLTAGAYEQYF	TGTGCCAGCAGCTTAACAGCGGGGGCCTACGAGCAGTACTTC
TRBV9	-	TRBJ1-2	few	CASRSLLEGTGYTF	TGTGCCAGCAGAAGCTTGTTGGAAGGAACAGGCTACACCTTC
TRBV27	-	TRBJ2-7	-	CASSPTTAISYEQYF	TGTGCCAGCAGTCCCACTACAGCTATCTCCTACGAGCAGTACTTC
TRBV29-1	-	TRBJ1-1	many	CSVEGVLRTEAFF	TGCAGCGTTGAAGGGGTCCTCCGAACTGAAGCTTTCTTT
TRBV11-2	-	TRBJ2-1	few	CASSSPYEQFF	TGTGCCAGCAGCTCCCCGTATGAGCAGTTCTTC
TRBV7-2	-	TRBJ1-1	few	CASSSQGIMNTEAFF	TGTGCCAGCAGCTCTCAGGGGATCATGAACACTGAAGCTTTCTTT
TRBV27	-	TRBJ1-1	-	CASSLVRQAHTEAFF	TGTGCCAGCAGTTTAGTCCGTCAGGCCCACACTGAAGCTTTCTTT
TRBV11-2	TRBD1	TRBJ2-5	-	CASSLGRQGGETQYF	TGTGCCAGCAGCTTGGGACGACAGGGGGGGGAGACCCAGTACTTC
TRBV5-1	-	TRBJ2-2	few	CASSLFGSDPTGELFF	TGCGCCAGCAGCTTGTTCGGGAGTGATCCAACCGGGGAGCTGTTTTTT
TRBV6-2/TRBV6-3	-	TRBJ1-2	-	CASRDRQYGYTF	TGTGCCAGCAGAGACAGGCAGTATGGCTACACCTTC
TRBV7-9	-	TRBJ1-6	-	CASSPGGASSPLHF	TGTGCCAGCAGCCCCGGGGGGGCAAGTTCACCCCTCCACTTT
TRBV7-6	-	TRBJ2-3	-	CASKQTGERGTDTQYF	TGTGCCAGCAAACAAACAGGGGAGCGGGGCACAGATACGCAGTATTTT
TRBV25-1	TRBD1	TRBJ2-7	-	CASSGPGQGLYEQYF	TGTGCCAGCAGTGGACCGGGACAGGGTCTCTACGAGCAGTACTTC
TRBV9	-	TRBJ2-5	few	CASSVAPVLNQETQYF	TGTGCCAGCAGCGTAGCCCCGGTCCTTAACCAAGAGACCCAGTACTTC
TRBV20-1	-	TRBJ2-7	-	CSARVGNYEQYF	TGCAGTGCTAGAGTGGGAAACTACGAGCAGTACTTC
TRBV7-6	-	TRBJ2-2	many	CASSLLGTPNTGELFF	TGTGCCAGCAGCTTACTAGGGACACCGAACACCGGGGAGCTGTTTTTT
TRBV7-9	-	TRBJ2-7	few	CASSWGTTSYEQYF	TGTGCCAGCAGTTGGGGTACCACCTCCTACGAGCAGTACTTC
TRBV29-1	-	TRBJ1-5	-	CSVEGGDNQPQHF	TGCAGCGTTGAAGGGGGAGACAATCAGCCCCAGCATTTT
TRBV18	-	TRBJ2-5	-	CASSPGQQETQYF	TGTGCCAGCTCACCAGGACAACAAGAGACCCAGTACTTC
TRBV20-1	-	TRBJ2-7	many	CSAAPAVEQYF	TGCAGTGCCGCCCCGGCGGTCGAGCAGTACTTC
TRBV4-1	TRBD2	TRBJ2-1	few	CASSQLGLAGGEEQFF	TGCGCCAGCAGCCAACTAGGACTAGCGGGGGGGGAGGAGCAGTTCTTC
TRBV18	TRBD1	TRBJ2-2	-	CASSPLSTGPGELFF	TGTGCCAGCTCACCACTTTCGACAGGGCCCGGGGAGCTGTTTTTT
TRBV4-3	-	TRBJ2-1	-	CASSQEAYSNEQFF	TGCGCCAGCAGCCAAGAGGCCTATTCCAATGAGCAGTTCTTC
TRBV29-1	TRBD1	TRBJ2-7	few	CSARQGPDEQYF	TGCAGCGCTCGACAGGGGCCGGACGAGCAGTACTTC
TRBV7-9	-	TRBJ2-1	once	CASSLSEQFF	TGTGCCAGCAGCTTAAGTGAGCAGTTCTTC
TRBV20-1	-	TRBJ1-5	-	CSASRLGTSLREPQHF	TGCAGTGCTAGTCGCCTTGGGACTTCCCTCAGGGAGCCCCAGCATTTT
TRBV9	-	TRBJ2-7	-	CASSVGASPSCEQYF	TGTGCCAGCAGCGTAGGGGCTAGCCCTTCCTGCGAGCAGTACTTC
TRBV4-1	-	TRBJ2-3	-	CASSQVGVTSTDTQYF	TGCGCCAGCAGCCAAGTGGGGGTAACTAGCACAGATACGCAGTATTTT
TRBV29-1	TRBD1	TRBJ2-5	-	CSIRQGKTQYF	TGCAGCATTCGACAGGGGAAGACCCAGTACTTC
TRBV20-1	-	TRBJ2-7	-	CSARDGSGDSYEQYF	TGCAGTGCTAGAGATGGCAGCGGAGACTCCTACGAGCAGTACTTC
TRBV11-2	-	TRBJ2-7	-	CASSPDFLEQYF	TGTGCCAGCAGCCCGGATTTCCTAGAGCAGTACTTC
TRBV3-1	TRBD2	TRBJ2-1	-	CASSLTTTSGGFGKQFF	TGTGCCAGCAGCCTAACCACGACTAGCGGGGGATTTGGAAAGCAGTTCTTC
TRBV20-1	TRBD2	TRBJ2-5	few	CSARGQRERRETQYF	TGCAGTGCTAGGGGCCAGCGGGAGAGGCGAGAGACCCAGTACTTC
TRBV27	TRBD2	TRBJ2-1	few	CASSSSSGSSYNEQFF	TGTGCCAGCAGTTCCTCAAGCGGGAGCTCCTACAATGAGCAGTTCTTC
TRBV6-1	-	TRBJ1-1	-	CASSESGDSSAFF	TGTGCCAGCAGTGAGTCTGGGGATAGCTCAGCTTTCTTT
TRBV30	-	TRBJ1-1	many	CAWSVSGYRQNTEAFF	TGTGCCTGGAGTGTTTCTGGGTATAGACAGAACACTGAAGCTTTCTTT
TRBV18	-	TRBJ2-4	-	CASSPPSQAKNIQYF	TGTGCCAGCTCACCACCCTCCCAAGCCAAAAACATTCAGTACTTC
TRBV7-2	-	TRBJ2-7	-	CASSPIRSYEQYF	TGTGCCAGCAGCCCGATTCGGTCTTACGAGCAGTACTTC
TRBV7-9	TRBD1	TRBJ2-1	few	CASSLRDSNNEQFF	TGTGCCAGCAGCCTTCGGGACAGTAACAATGAGCAGTTCTTC
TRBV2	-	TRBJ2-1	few	CASLTQTRYNEQFF	TGTGCCAGCTTAACCCAAACCAGATACAATGAGCAGTTCTTC
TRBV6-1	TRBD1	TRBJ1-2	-	CASKPGTATNYGYTF	TGTGCCAGCAAACCTGGGACAGCAACTAACTATGGCTACACCTTC